This TCR beta chain was sequenced during a study of T cell repertoires in cytomegalovirus infection. Study summary: Public TCR beta signatures provided an indication of both CMV infection and a matching HLA type.

Each CDR3 protein gets one entry after TCRdb re-called the reads with MiXCR. This table holds fewer than 700,000 distinct CDR3 sequences, 20% to 30% found once. Worth noting for this clonotype: No antigen is known for it. A much larger clone lies a single base off, so this may be a read error.

CDR3 length equals 15 residues. V was clipped by 0 bases and J by 2 bases, with 10 bases between them. Per the germline V gene, CDR1 is MNHNS and CDR2 is SASEGT. Study-level findings and limits: Frequencies of public TCR beta families were cumulated, and this identified carriers of CMV plus the relevant HLA. The ex vivo response was dominated by HLA-C-restricted CMV-specific TCR beta clonotypes.

This clonotype originated in a human donor in good health (CMV status not recorded). Some clones in this sample may be carry-over from other donors' samples. V is TRBV6-1 and J is TRBJ2-5, with D uncertain. Sequenced input: CD8+ T cells from PBMCs. The CDR3 loop is CASSEARDQQETQYF. The CDR3 DNA reads as TGTGCCAGCAGTGAAGCGCGCGACCAGCAAGAGACCCAGTACTTC.